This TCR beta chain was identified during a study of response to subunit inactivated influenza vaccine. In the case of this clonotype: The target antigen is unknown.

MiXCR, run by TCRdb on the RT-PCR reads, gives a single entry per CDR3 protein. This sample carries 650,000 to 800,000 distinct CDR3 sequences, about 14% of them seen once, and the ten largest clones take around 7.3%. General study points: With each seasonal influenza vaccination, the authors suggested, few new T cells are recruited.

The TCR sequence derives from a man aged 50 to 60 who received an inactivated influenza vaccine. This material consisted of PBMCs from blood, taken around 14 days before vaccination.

The CDR3 DNA follows: TGTGCCAGCAGCTTAGTATGGGGGGCGAATGGCTACACCTTC. Translating gives CASSLVWGANGYTF. The chain recombines TRBV11-2 with TRBJ1-2; TRBD1 is a possible D gene (6 bases). Germline V gives CDR1 SGHAT, CDR2 FQNNGV. V lost 1 base to trimming and J lost 6 bases, with 12 bases between them. The CDR3 contains 14 residues.